The T cell receptor (beta chain) described here comes from a study of somatic mutations in cytotoxic T cells in rheumatoid arthritis. Overall study: A roughly 33 ml EDTA sample of patient blood was drawn right after diagnosis, before any treatment.

Profiled with immunoSEQ multiplex PCR; TCRdb holds only in-frame clones, not every one. The sample records 7,000 to 9,500 clones, roughly 87% being singletons. Findings and caveats of the study: The slight TRBV07 underrepresentation in rheumatoid arthritis patients was not adjusted for multiple comparisons.

Comment on this clone: The antigen is undetermined.

This CDR3 has 14 residues. V was pared by 6 bases and J by 6 bases, with 18 bases between. CDR1 is MNHEY, CDR2 SMNVEV, per germline (reference sequence). J is TRBJ2-7 and V is TRBV27, with D possibly being TRBD1 (6 bases). This sequence was found in a man between 35 and 55 years old with rheumatoid arthritis. The specimen was CD8+ T cells sorted from blood. The CDR3 reads CASSYGQRSLEQYF. Written as DNA, the CDR3 is TGTGCCAGCAGCTACGGACAGCGATCCCTCGAGCAGTACTTC.